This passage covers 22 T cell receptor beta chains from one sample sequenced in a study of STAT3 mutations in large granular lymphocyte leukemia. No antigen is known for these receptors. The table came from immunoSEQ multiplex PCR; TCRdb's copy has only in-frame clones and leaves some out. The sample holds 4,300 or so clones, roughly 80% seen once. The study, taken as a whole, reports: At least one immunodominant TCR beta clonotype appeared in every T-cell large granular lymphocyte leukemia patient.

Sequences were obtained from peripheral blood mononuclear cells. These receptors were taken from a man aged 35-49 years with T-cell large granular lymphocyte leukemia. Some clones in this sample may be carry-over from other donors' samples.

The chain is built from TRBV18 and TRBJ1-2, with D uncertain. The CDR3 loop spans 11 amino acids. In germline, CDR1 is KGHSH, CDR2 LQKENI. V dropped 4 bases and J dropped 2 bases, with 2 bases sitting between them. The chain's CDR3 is CASSLNYGYTF. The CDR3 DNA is TGTGCCAGCTCACTAAACTATGGCTACACCTTC.

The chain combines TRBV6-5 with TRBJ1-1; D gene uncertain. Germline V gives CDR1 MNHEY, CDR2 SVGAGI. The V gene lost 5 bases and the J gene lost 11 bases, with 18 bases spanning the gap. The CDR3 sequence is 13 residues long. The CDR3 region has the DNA TGTGCCAGCAGTCAAGACCCCTCTCGGGAGGCTTTCTTT. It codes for CASSQDPSREAFF.

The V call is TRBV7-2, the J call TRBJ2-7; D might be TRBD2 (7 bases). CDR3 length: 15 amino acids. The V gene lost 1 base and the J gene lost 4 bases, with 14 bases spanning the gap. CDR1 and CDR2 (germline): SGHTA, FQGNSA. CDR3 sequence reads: CASSLVVQGLYEQYF. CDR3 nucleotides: TGTGCCAGCAGCTTAGTAGTACAGGGACTATACGAGCAGTACTTC.

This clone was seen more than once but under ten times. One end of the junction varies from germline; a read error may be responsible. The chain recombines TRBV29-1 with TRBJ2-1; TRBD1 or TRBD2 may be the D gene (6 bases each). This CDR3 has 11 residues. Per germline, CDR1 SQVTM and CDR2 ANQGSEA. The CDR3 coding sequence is TGCAGCGCTGAAGGGGGGCATGAGCAGTTCTTC. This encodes CSAEGGHEQFF.

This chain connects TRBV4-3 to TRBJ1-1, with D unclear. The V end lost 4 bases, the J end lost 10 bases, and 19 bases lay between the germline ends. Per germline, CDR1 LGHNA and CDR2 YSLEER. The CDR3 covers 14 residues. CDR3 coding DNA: TGCGCCAGCAGCCCAATGACAAGCGCGTATCCAGCTTTCTTT. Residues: CASSPMTSAYPAFF.

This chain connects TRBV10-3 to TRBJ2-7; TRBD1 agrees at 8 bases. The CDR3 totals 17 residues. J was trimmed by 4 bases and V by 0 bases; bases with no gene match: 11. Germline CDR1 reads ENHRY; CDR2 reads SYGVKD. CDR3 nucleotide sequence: TGTGCCATCAGTGAGTCCGGACAGGGAGGAATGGTTTACGAGCAGTACTTC. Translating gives CAISESGQGGMVYEQYF.

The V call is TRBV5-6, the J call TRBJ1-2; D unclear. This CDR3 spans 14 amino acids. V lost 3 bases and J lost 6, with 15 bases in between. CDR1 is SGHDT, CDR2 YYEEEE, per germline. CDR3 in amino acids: CASSWTDQRDGYTF. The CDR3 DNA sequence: TGTGCCAGCAGCTGGACGGACCAGAGAGATGGCTACACCTTC.

CDR3 bases: TGTGCCTGGAGTGTACCCGGGACAGGCAATTCACCCCTCCACTTT. Amino acid sequence: CAWSVPGTGNSPLHF. The J gene is TRBJ1-6, the V gene TRBV30, with 8 bases identical to TRBD1. The CDR3 is 15 residues long. With V trimmed by 0 bases and J by 7 bases, 5 bases remained unmatched. CDR1 and CDR2 from the germline V gene are GTSNPN and SVGIG (reference sequence).

CDR3 region: CASSGLAGGSTYEQYF. Here the CDR3 DNA reads TGTGCCAGCAGTGGACTAGCGGGGGGATCGACCTACGAGCAGTACTTC. This sequence joins TRBV2 and TRBJ2-7, with TRBD2 identical over 13 bases. Per the germline V gene, CDR1 is SNHLY and CDR2 is FYNNEI. V lost 4 bases and J lost 2; bases outside the gene matches: 5. CDR3 length: 16 residues.

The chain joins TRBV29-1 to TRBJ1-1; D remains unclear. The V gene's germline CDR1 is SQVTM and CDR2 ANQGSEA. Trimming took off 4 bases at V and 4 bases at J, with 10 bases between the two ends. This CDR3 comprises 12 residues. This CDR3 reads CSVGAAGTEAFF. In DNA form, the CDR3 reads TGCAGCGTTGGGGCGGCGGGCACTGAAGCTTTCTTT.

CDR3 loop: CASSHRQGGNTEAFF. For the CDR3, the DNA is TGCGCCAGCAGCCACCGACAGGGAGGCAACACTGAAGCTTTCTTT. The chain joins TRBV4-1 to TRBJ1-1, with 7 bases fitting TRBD1. Germline V gene lookup returns CDR1 MGHRA and CDR2 YSYEKL. The V gene end was trimmed by 3 bases and the J gene end by 2 bases; junction bases not matched to a gene: 6. The length of the CDR3 is 15 residues.

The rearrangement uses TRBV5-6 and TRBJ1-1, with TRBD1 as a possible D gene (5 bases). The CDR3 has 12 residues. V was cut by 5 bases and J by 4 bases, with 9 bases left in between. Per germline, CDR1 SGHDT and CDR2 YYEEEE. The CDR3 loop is CASSPGITEAFF. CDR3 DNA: TGTGCCAGCAGTCCAGGGATCACTGAAGCTTTCTTT. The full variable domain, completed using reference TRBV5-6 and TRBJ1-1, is DAGVTQSPTHLIKTRGQQVTLRCSPKSGHDTVSWYQQALGQGPQFIFQYYEEEERQRGNFPDRFSGHQFPNYSSELNVNALLLGDSALYLCASSPGITEAFFGQGTRLTVV.

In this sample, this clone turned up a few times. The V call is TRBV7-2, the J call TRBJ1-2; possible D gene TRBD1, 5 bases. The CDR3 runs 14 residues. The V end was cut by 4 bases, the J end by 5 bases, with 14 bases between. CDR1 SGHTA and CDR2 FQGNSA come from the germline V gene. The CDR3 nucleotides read TGTGCCAGCAGCTGGACGGGGGGAGGGTATGGCTACACCTTC. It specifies CASSWTGGGYGYTF. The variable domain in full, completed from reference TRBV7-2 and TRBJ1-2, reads GAGVSQSPSNKVTEKGKDVELRCDPISGHTALYWYRQSLGQGLEFLIYFQGNSAPDKSGLPSDRFSAERTGGSVSTLTIQRTQQEDSAVYLCASSWTGGGYGYTFGSGTRLTVV.

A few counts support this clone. The CDR3 is CASSIAASGGGEQFF. The DNA of the CDR3 is TGTGCCAGTAGTATAGCGGCTAGCGGGGGAGGTGAGCAGTTCTTC. The gene calls are TRBV19 and TRBJ2-1; 10 bases match TRBD2. The germline V gene has CDR1 LNHDA and CDR2 SQIVND (reference sequence). The CDR3 has 15 amino acids. Trimming removed 1 base from V and 9 bases from J; junction bases left unmatched: 6.

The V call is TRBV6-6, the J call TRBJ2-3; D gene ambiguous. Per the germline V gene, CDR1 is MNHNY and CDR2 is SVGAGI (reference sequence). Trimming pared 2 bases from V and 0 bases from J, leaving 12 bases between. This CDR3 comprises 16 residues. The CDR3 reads CASSYGLTPSTDTQYF. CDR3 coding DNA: TGTGCCAGCAGTTACGGTCTTACTCCTAGCACAGATACGCAGTATTTT.

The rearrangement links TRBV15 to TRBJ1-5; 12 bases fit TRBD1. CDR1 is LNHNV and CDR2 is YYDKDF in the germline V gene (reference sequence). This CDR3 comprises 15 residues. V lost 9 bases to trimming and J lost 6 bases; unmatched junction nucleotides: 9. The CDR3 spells CATGTGQGAGQPQHF. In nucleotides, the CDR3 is TGTGCCACTGGCACGGGACAGGGGGCAGGTCAGCCCCAGCATTTT. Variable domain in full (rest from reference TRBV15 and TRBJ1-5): DAMVIQNPRYQVTQFGKPVTLSCSQTLNHNVMYWYQQKSSQAPKLLFHYYDKDFNNEADTPDNFQSRRPNTSFCFLDIRSPGLGDTAMYLCATGTGQGAGQPQHFGDGTRLSIL.

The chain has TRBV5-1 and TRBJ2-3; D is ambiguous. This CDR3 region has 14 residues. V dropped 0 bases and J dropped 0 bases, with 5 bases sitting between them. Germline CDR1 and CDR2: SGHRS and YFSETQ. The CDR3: CASSLAASTDTQYF. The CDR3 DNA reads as TGCGCCAGCAGCTTGGCCGCTAGCACAGATACGCAGTATTTT.

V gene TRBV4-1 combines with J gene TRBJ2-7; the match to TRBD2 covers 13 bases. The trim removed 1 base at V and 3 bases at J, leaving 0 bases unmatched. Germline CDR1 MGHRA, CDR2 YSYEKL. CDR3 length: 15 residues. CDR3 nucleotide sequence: TGCGCCAGCAGCCAAGGACTAGCGGGGGGCTACGAGCAGTACTTC. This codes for CASSQGLAGGYEQYF.

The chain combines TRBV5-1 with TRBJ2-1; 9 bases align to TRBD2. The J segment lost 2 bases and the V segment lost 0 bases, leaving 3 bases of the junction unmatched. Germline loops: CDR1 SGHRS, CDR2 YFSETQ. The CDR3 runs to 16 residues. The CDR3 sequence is CASSLEAGGTYNEQFF. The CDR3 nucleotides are TGCGCCAGCAGCTTGGAGGCGGGGGGGACCTACAATGAGCAGTTCTTC.

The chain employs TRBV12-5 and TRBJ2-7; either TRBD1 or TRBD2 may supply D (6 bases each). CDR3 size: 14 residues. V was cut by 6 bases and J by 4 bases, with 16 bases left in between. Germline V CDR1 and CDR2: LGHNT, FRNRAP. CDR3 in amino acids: CASGRGGTFYEQYF. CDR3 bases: TGTGCTAGTGGACGAGGAGGGACATTTTACGAGCAGTACTTC.

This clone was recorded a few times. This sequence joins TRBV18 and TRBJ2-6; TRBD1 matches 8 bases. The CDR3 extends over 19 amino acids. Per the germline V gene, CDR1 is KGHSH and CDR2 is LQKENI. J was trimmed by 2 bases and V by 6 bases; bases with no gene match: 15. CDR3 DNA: TGTGCCAGCTCCGCAAGATGGACAGGGCCGCCTCCTGGGGCCAACGTCCTGACTTTC. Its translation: CASSARWTGPPPGANVLTF.

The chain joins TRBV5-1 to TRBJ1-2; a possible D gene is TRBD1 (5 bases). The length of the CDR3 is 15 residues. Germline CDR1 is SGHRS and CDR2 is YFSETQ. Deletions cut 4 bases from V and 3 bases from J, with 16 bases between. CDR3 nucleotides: TGCGCCAGCAGCCCGGGCTCACAGGTGGACTATGGCTACACCTTC. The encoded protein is CASSPGSQVDYGYTF.